This T cell receptor (beta chain) comes out of a study of T cell clonality in common variable immunodeficiency (dated by TCRdb to about 2015). On the study overall, not on this receptor specifically: TCRbeta clonality was higher in CVID subjects than in healthy controls (t-test p = 0.018), and the increase was most characteristic of about a third of subjects. Correlations between repertoire features and clinical complications were limited by patient heterogeneity within the CVID cohort. Despite equal DNA input, controls averaged around 80,000 unique sequences per sample versus about 31,547 in CVID samples. CVID TCRbeta sequences reportedly showed fewer deletions and N-nucleotide insertions and lacked highly modified clones with 13 or more V deletions. CVID subjects shared fewer TCRbeta clones with each other than healthy controls did (p < 0.0001). According to the authors, finding the cause of the higher clonality in CVID would require sequencing the repertoires of T cell subpopulations.

CVID samples and control samples contributed equivalent amounts of genomic DNA as sequencing input. For every sample, a 60 bp segment covering the rearranged TCRbeta CDR3 region was amplified and then sequenced. The immunoSEQ assay, a bias-corrected multiplex PCR combined with high-throughput sequencing, was used for TCRbeta amplification. Processing in the source paper ran as follows. Every unique nucleotide sequence was considered a clone and was annotated with V, D and J genes, copy number and frequency. Sequences were labeled productive if in frame, and non-productive if out of frame or containing stop codons. As previously described, Shannon's entropy was used to calculate clonality. Mean CDR3 Kyte-Doolittle hydropathy was derived from the predicted amino acid sequences of productive clones. Hierarchical clustering of scaled V gene usage was performed with the R hclust function using Manhattan distance and complete linkage. To assess clone sharing by CDR3 amino acid sequence, 12 repertoires per group were resampled over 100 rounds. Repertoires were searched for 65 to 75 published EBV-specific and a few hundred published CMV-specific TCRbeta sequences. Two CVID samples yielding fewer than 10,000 sequences were excluded from analysis, leaving approximately 40 CVID repertoires. TCRdb's version of the immuneACCESS table is confined to in-frame rearrangements and falls short of the full clone set. An unresolved V gene accounts for under half of the shortfall where checked; the remainder is of unknown origin. From that table come the V and J calls and clone size; the DNA was used to work out D and trimming. With roughly 42,000 clones recorded, this sample contains no clone counted only once. Roughly 2.8% of the sample rests with the top ten.

Both CVID patients and healthy controls were predominantly of Caucasian heritage. From each donor, about 4.5 to 9 ml of heparinized peripheral whole blood was collected. Genomic DNA from adults with common variable immune deficiency (CVID) and from healthy adult controls was used for sequencing of TCRbeta CDR3 repertoires. There were about 22 healthy adult volunteers in the control group (roughly 12 female and around 10 male), ranging in age from about 23 to 66 years, with a mean age of about 32. To isolate peripheral blood mononuclear cells, diluted blood was subjected to density centrifugation over Hypaque 1077 or Ficoll-Paque. Genomic DNA was extracted from unsorted mononuclear cells by Qiagen column purification or by a centrifugation-based method. The CDR1 and CDR2 encoded by the germline V gene are SNHLY and FYNNEI. Inclusive of the bounding cysteine and phenylalanine, the CDR3 is 15 residues long. Sequencing covers 36 bases of the CDR3, shown here with the frame starting at base 1. V lost 7 bases and J lost 6 bases, and the count of bases not matched to a germline gene is 7.

This clone showed up many times. Its antigen is unknown. The read terminates 3 residues ahead of where the CDR3 ends, so the germline J gene completes it. The V and J genes are TRBV2 and TRBJ2-1; 12 bases in the junction line up with TRBD2. The specimen was peripheral blood mononuclear cells. This TCR came from a person aged 18 to 75 in good health. The encoded CDR3 is CASTPGTSGPNEQFF. The sequenced CDR3 bases are TGTGCCAGCACCCCCGGGACTAGCGGGCCCAATGAG.